This entry concerns a single T cell receptor beta chain. Its antigen is not identified. Each sample yielded at least 5.5 micrograms of PBMC total RNA. Looked up from germline, CDR1 is DFQATT and CDR2 is SNEGSKA (reference sequence). The V segment lost 4 bases and the J segment 0 bases; nucleotides outside the gene matches: 5. CDR3 size: 16 residues. This sample was taken from a study of blood T cells in healthy people across ages. Study results and caveats: With age, beta diversity per million T cells declined roughly linearly, significantly by 40. It was not possible, with unsorted PBMCs, to conclusively compare naive and antigen-experienced cells.

With a J-beta primer mix and a sample-barcoded 5' primer, a second PCR ran about 7 to 11 cycles. Each cDNA molecule, via a template-switch adaptor with 12 random nucleotides, was tagged. Using its own MiXCR run on the 5' RACE reads, TCRdb lists one record per CDR3 protein. The table lists roughly 1.5 million distinct CDR3 sequences, 35% to 45% of them singletons, with about 3.8% in the top ten. This receptor was taken from a woman between 18 and 29 years old in good health. Sequencing was carried out using blood. The V and J genes are TRBV20-1 and TRBJ2-1; TRBD2 matches 11 bases. CDR3 region: CSATTSGGRSYNEQFF. The DNA of the CDR3 is TGCAGTGCTACAACTAGCGGGGGCCGCTCCTACAATGAGCAGTTCTTC.